One sample yielded the 20 T cell receptor beta chains listed below, sequenced in a study of shared clonotypes between healthy human individuals. Naive CD8 cells lacked CD45RO and underwent positive selection for CCR7, leaving out terminally differentiated effector memory CD45RA+ cells. Assay: immunoSEQ multiplex PCR; the TCRdb copy retains only in-frame clones and omits some. The table includes 2 million to 2.5 million clones, roughly 95% detected once. Sequencing was carried out using naive CD8+ T cells sorted from blood. These receptors all come from a man aged 18 to 29 in good health.

CDR3 coding DNA: TGCGCCAGCAGCCAAGAGTCAGCCAGTAAAACCTACGAGCAGTACTTC. This translates into CASSQESASKTYEQYF. This chain joins TRBV4-1 and TRBJ2-7; D gene ambiguous. The CDR3 consists of 16 residues. The germline gives CDR1 MGHRA, CDR2 YSYEKL. V lost 0 bases and J lost 2, with 14 bases in between.

CDR3 amino acids: CASSLGPGDWGFGEQFF. The CDR3 region has the DNA TGTGCCAGCAGCTTAGGCCCTGGGGACTGGGGTTTTGGTGAGCAGTTCTTC. This rearrangement joins TRBV7-2 to TRBJ2-1, with D tentatively TRBD2 (6 bases). This CDR3 is 17 amino acids long. Germline assignment: CDR1 SGHTA and CDR2 FQGNSA. Trimming removed 1 base at V and 9 bases at J, with 22 bases between.

J is TRBJ2-7 and V is TRBV11-3; 7 bases agree with TRBD1. Trimming cost V 4 bases and J 4 bases; bases outside gene matches: 7. CDR1 and CDR2 (germline): SGHNT, YENEEA. This CDR3 has 14 residues. The DNA for the CDR3 is TGTGCCAGCAGCTCCTCAACAGGGGCTTACGAGCAGTACTTC. Translated, it gives CASSSSTGAYEQYF.

V usage is TRBV7-2 and J usage is TRBJ2-3; D might be TRBD1 (6 bases). The CDR3 covers 14 residues. V lost 5 bases and J lost 2, with 11 bases in between. CDR1 and CDR2 from the germline V gene are SGHTA and FQGNSA. The CDR3 spells CASSPTGITDTQYF. CDR3 nucleotides: TGTGCCAGCAGCCCTACAGGGATCACAGATACGCAGTATTTT.

The rearrangement joins TRBV19 to TRBJ1-2, with 11 bases that match TRBD1. Trimming cost V 4 bases and J 3 bases; bases outside gene matches: 4. This CDR3 has 15 amino acids. Germline CDR1 LNHDA, CDR2 SQIVND (reference sequence). This CDR3 reads CASSTWTGGDYGYTF. DNA for the CDR3: TGTGCCAGTAGTACCTGGACAGGGGGCGACTATGGCTACACCTTC.

The chain links TRBV5-1 to TRBJ1-2; a weak D match, TRBD1 (5 bases). V lost 3 bases, J lost 3 bases, and 15 bases lay in between. The CDR3 runs to 15 residues. Germline V gene data show CDR1 as SGHRS and CDR2 as YFSETQ. The CDR3 is CASSYGLGGDYGYTF. As DNA, the CDR3 is TGCGCCAGCAGCTATGGCCTCGGGGGTGACTATGGCTACACCTTC.

V and J are TRBV27 and TRBJ1-1; the D gene is possibly TRBD1 (6 bases). Trimming left V 6 bases short and J 1 base short, with 15 bases between. This CDR3 has 15 amino acids. Germline CDR1 and CDR2: MNHEY and SMNVEV (reference sequence). CDR3 amino acids: CASSNGATGNTEAFF. CDR3 sequence (DNA): TGTGCCAGCAGCAATGGGGCGACAGGGAACACTGAAGCTTTCTTT.

The rearrangement uses TRBV5-6 and TRBJ1-3, with 8 bases matching TRBD1. Germline trimming cut 2 bases from V and 6 bases from J; bases unmatched to any gene: 4. There are 14 residues in the CDR3. Per the germline V gene, CDR1 is SGHDT and CDR2 is YYEEEE. For the CDR3, the DNA is TGTGCCAGCAGCTTCCTGACAGGGGAAAACACCATATATTTT. As protein: CASSFLTGENTIYF. The full variable domain, its missing parts supplied by reference TRBV5-6 and TRBJ1-3, is DAGVTQSPTHLIKTRGQQVTLRCSPKSGHDTVSWYQQALGQGPQFIFQYYEEEERQRGNFPDRFSGHQFPNYSSELNVNALLLGDSALYLCASSFLTGENTIYFGEGSWLTVV.

The chain is built from TRBV27 and TRBJ2-1, with no clear D. Trimming removed 2 bases from V and 4 bases from J, with 15 bases in between. Germline CDR1 reads MNHEY; CDR2 reads SMNVEV (reference sequence). The CDR3 is made up of 16 amino acids. CDR3 DNA: TGTGCCAGCAGTTTAGCGGCAGCGACACTTTACAATGAGCAGTTCTTC. Protein product: CASSLAAATLYNEQFF.

The gene calls are TRBV7-9 and TRBJ2-1; D is perhaps TRBD1 or TRBD2 (5 bases each). Germline V gives CDR1 SEHNR, CDR2 FQNEAQ (reference sequence). Trimming removed 6 bases at V and 4 bases at J, with 16 bases between. The CDR3 covers 15 residues. CDR3 loop: CASSPERDGYNEQFF. Written as DNA, the CDR3 is TGTGCCAGCAGTCCTGAGAGGGACGGGTACAATGAGCAGTTCTTC.

This clone was recorded only once. The V call is TRBV29-1, the J call TRBJ2-5, with TRBD1 matching 9 bases. Losses at the gene ends were 1 base for V and 5 bases for J; bases not matched to a gene: 5. Germline V gene sequence: CDR1 SQVTM, CDR2 ANQGSEA. The CDR3 consists of 14 residues. The CDR3 DNA reads as TGCAGCGTTGAAGCACAGGGGGCATGGGAGACCCAGTACTTC. Translation: CSVEAQGAWETQYF.

V is TRBV2 and J is TRBJ2-7; unclear D gene. The CDR3 covers 11 residues. The ends were cut back, 5 bases at V and 7 bases at J, with 9 bases in the middle. Germline V gives CDR1 SNHLY, CDR2 FYNNEI. CDR3 nucleotides: TGTGCCAGCAGTCTCCCCTTAGAGCAGTACTTC. Protein product: CASSLPLEQYF.

The chain combines TRBV2 with TRBJ1-2; tentative D call: TRBD1 (5 bases). V was trimmed by 5 bases and J by 0 bases, leaving 13 bases between them. Germline loops: CDR1 SNHLY, CDR2 FYNNEI. The CDR3 contains 15 residues. Here the CDR3 DNA reads TGTGCCAGCAGTAAAGGGACGGTAGCTAACTATGGCTACACCTTC. Its protein product is CASSKGTVANYGYTF.

The rearrangement links TRBV6-1 to TRBJ2-2; no firm D call. The CDR3 spans 13 residues. Germline V gives CDR1 MNHNS, CDR2 SASEGT. Trimming took off 6 bases at V and 3 bases at J, with 8 bases between the two ends. CDR3 loop: CASSRRDTGELFF. The CDR3 DNA is TGTGCCAGCAGCAGAAGGGACACCGGGGAGCTGTTTTTT.

The genes are TRBV6-6 and TRBJ1-4; a weak D match, TRBD1 (5 bases). Germline V gene lookup returns CDR1 MNHNY and CDR2 SVGAGI (reference sequence). The CDR3 length is 16 residues. Deletions cut 0 bases from V and 7 bases from J, with 15 bases between. CDR3 protein: CASSYSLAGRGEKLFF. The CDR3 bases are TGTGCCAGCAGTTACTCGCTCGCCGGGAGGGGTGAAAAACTGTTTTTT.

The gene calls are TRBV5-4 and TRBJ2-5, with no clear D. The CDR3 runs to 12 residues. Trimming took 1 base from V and 3 from J, leaving 4 bases between them. CDR1 is SGHNT, CDR2 YYREEE, per germline (reference sequence). This chain's CDR3 is CASSLPEETQYF. In nucleotides, the CDR3 is TGTGCCAGCAGCTTGCCCGAAGAGACCCAGTACTTC.

V usage is TRBV14 and J usage is TRBJ2-7; 10 bases are shared with TRBD2. This CDR3 has 17 residues. Germline-derived CDR1 and CDR2 are SGHDN and FVKESK. J lost 5 bases, V lost 0 bases, and 10 bases had no gene match. The CDR3 DNA follows: TGTGCCAGCAGCCAAGATCAAATGAGCGGGAGGGCGGACGAGCAGTACTTC. As protein: CASSQDQMSGRADEQYF.

The chain combines TRBV5-8 with TRBJ1-5; D remains ambiguous. Trimming left V 2 bases short and J 3 bases short, with 6 bases between. This CDR3 has 13 residues. CDR1 and CDR2 (germline): SGHTS, YDEGEE. The CDR3: CASSLQYNQPQHF. CDR3 in DNA: TGTGCCAGCAGCTTACAGTACAATCAGCCCCAGCATTTT.

V is TRBV13 and J is TRBJ2-1; either TRBD1 or TRBD2 may fit D (5 bases each). CDR1 and CDR2 from the germline V gene are PRHDT and FYEKMQ (reference sequence). The CDR3 consists of 16 residues. Deletions cut 1 base from V and 5 bases from J, with 15 bases between. CDR3 in amino acids: CASSLEAGTDHNEQFF. The DNA of the CDR3 is TGTGCCAGCAGCTTAGAAGCAGGGACGGATCACAATGAGCAGTTCTTC.

This chain connects TRBV10-2 to TRBJ2-1, with 10 positions matching TRBD2. CDR1 and CDR2 (germline): WSHSY, SAAADI. The CDR3 sequence is 16 residues long. V lost 0 bases to trimming and J lost 8 bases; unmatched junction nucleotides: 7. The CDR3 DNA is TGCGCCAGCAGTGAGTCTAGCGGGGGGTTCGTGGATGAGCAGTTCTTC. Residues: CASSESSGGFVDEQFF.